This passage covers 3 T cell receptor beta chains from one sample sequenced in a study of blood T cell repertoires in COVID-19. Assay used: immunoSEQ multiplex PCR; TCRdb lists only in-frame clones, some missing. The sample contains 100,000 or so clones, approximately 87% of which appear only once. Source material: peripheral blood. These receptors came from a woman in her twenties or thirties with acute or convalescent COVID-19.

This rearrangement joins TRBV5-1 to TRBJ2-1; 8 bases are shared with TRBD2. This CDR3 has 16 residues. The V gene's germline CDR1 is SGHRS and CDR2 YFSETQ. The junction had 12 bases not matched to a gene; V was cut back by 4 bases and J by 6 bases. In DNA, the CDR3 is TGCGCCAGCAGCCTGGAGATAGGAGCGGGGGCCAATGAGCAGTTCTTC. Its protein is CASSLEIGAGANEQFF.

This chain uses TRBV4-1 with TRBJ2-7, with TRBD1 matching over 9 bases. CDR1 MGHRA and CDR2 YSYEKL come from the germline V gene. Germline trimming cut 4 bases from V and 6 bases from J; bases unmatched to any gene: 4. The CDR3 extends over 13 amino acids. CDR3 loop: CASSRDRDVEQYF. CDR3 coding DNA: TGCGCCAGCAGCCGGGACAGGGATGTCGAGCAGTACTTC.

The chain employs TRBV7-9 and TRBJ1-4; 7 nucleotides match TRBD1. With 5 bases clipped from V and 0 bases from J, the junction kept 6 bases outside the gene matches. CDR3 length: 16 amino acids. The germline CDR1 and CDR2 sequences are SEHNR and FQNEAQ (reference sequence). CDR3 bases: TGTGCCAGCAGCGCGCCCAGGGGGACAACTAATGAAAAACTGTTTTTT. This sequence encodes CASSAPRGTTNEKLFF.